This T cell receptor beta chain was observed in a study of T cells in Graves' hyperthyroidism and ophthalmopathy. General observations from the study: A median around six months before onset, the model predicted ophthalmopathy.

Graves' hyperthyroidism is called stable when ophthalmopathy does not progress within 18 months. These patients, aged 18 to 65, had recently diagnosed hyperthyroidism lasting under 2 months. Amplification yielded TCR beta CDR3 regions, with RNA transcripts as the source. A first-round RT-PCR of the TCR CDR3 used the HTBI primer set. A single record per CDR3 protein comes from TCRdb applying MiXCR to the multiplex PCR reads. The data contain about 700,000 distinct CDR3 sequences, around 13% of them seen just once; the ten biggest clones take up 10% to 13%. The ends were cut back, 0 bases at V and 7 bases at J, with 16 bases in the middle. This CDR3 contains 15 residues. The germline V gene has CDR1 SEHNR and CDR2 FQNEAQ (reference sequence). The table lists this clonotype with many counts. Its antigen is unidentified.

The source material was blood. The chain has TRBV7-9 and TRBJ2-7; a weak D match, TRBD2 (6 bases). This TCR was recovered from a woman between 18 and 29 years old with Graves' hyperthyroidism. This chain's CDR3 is CASSLAGGRAGEQYF. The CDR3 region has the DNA TGTGCCAGCAGCTTAGCCGGCGGCAGGGCGGGGGAGCAGTACTTC. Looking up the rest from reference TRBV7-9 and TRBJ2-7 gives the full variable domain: DTGVSQNPRHKITKRGQNVTFRCDPISEHNRLYWYRQTLGQGPEFLTYFQNEAQLEKSRLLSDRFSAERPKGSFSTLEIQRTEQGDSAMYLCASSLAGGRAGEQYFGPGTRLTVT.